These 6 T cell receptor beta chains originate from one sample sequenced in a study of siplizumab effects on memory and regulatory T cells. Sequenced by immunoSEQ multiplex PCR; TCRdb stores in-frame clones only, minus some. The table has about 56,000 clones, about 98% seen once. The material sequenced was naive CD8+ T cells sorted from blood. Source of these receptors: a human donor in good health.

The CDR3 reads CASSSPGGGTRTYEQYF. The CDR3 nucleotides are TGTGCCAGCAGCTCCCCGGGAGGGGGCACTAGAACCTACGAGCAGTACTTC. This chain links TRBV25-1 with TRBJ2-7; TRBD2 is a possible D gene (8 bases). Germline lookup yields CDR1 MGHDK and CDR2 SYGVNS. The V end lost 6 bases, the J end lost 2 bases, and 23 bases lay between the germline ends. The CDR3 spans 17 residues.

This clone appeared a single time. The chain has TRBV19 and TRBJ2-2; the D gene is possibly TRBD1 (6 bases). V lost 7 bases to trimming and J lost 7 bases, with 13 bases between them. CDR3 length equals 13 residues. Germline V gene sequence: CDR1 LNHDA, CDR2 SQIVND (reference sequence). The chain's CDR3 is CASTSGAYGELFF. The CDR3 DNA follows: TGTGCCAGTACTTCAGGGGCCTACGGGGAGCTGTTTTTT.

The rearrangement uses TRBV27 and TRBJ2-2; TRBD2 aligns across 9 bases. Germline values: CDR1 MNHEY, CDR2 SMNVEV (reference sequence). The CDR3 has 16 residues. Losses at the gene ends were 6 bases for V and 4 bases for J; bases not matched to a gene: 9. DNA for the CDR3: TGTGCCAGCAGAACGGCGGGAGGGTTCATCACCGGGGAGCTGTTTTTT. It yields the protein CASRTAGGFITGELFF.

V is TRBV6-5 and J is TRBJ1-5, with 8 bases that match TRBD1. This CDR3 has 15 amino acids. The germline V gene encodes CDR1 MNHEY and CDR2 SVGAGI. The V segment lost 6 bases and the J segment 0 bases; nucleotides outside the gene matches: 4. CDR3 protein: CASRTDRDSNQPQHF. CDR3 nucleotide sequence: TGTGCCAGCAGGACGGACAGGGATAGCAATCAGCCCCAGCATTTT.

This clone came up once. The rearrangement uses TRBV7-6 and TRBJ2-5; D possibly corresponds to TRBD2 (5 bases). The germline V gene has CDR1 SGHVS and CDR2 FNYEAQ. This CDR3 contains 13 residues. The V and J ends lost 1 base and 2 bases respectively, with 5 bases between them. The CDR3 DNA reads TGTGCCAGCAGCTTAGGGACTCAAGAGACCCAGTACTTC. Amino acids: CASSLGTQETQYF.

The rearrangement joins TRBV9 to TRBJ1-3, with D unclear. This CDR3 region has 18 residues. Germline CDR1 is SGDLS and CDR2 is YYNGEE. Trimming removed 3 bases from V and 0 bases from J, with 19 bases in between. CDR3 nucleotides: TGTGCCAGCAGCGCCCCCCCCGGGCAGGCAACCTCTGGAAACACCATATATTTT. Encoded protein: CASSAPPGQATSGNTIYF.